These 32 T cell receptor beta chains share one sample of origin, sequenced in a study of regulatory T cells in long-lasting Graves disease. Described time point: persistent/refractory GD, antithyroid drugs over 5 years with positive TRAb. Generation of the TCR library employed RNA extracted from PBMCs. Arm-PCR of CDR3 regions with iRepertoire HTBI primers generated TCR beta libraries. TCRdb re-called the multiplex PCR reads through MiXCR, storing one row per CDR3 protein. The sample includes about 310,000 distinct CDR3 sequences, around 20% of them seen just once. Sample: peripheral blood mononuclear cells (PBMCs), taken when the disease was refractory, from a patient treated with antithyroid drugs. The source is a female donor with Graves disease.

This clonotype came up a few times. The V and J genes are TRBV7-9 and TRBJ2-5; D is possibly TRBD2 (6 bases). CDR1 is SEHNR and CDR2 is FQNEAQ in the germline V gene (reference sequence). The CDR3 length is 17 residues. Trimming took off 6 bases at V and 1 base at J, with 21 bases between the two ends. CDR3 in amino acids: CASSHPATRSFQETQYF. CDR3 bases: TGTGCCAGCAGTCATCCCGCGACTAGGTCGTTCCAAGAGACCCAGTACTTC.

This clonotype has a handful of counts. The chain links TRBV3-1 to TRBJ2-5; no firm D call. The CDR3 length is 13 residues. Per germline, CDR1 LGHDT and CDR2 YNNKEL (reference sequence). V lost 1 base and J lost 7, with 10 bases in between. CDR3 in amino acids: CASSQVAKGTQYF. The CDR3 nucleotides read TGTGCCAGCAGCCAAGTGGCGAAAGGGACCCAGTACTTC.

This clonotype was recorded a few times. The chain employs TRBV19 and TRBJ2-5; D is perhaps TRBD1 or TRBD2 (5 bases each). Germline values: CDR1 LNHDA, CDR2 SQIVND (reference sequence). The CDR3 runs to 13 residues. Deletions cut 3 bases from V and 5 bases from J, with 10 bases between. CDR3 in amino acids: CASSMGPRETQYF. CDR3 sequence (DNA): TGTGCCAGTAGTATGGGACCCCGGGAGACCCAGTACTTC.

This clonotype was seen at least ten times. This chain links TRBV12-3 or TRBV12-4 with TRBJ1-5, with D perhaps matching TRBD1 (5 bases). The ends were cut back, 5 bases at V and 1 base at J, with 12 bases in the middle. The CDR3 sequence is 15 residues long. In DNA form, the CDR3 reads TGTGCCAGCAGTCTAGGGACCGAGAGCAATCAGCCCCAGCATTTT. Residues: CASSLGTESNQPQHF.

CDR3 sequence: CASSITSGTDTQYF. The CDR3 nucleotides are TGTGCCAGTAGTATAACTAGCGGCACAGATACGCAGTATTTT. The chain recombines TRBV19 with TRBJ2-3; the match to TRBD2 covers 7 bases. Germline V gene data show CDR1 as LNHDA and CDR2 as SQIVND (reference sequence). This CDR3 has 14 residues. J was trimmed by 1 base and V by 2 bases; bases with no gene match: 0.

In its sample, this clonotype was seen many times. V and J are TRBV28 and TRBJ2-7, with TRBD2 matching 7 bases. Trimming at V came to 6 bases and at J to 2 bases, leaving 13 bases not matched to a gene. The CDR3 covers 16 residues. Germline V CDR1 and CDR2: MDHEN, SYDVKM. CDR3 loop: CASRSLVASGTYEQYF. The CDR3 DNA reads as TGTGCCAGCAGGTCCCTGGTGGCTAGCGGAACCTACGAGCAGTACTTC.

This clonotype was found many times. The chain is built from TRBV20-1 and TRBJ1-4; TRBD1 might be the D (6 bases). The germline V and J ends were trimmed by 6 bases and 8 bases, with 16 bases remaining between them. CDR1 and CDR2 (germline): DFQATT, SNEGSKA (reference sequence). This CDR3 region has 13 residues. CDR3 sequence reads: CSAAQGGSEKLFF. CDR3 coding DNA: TGCAGTGCGGCACAGGGAGGTTCGGAAAAACTGTTTTTT.

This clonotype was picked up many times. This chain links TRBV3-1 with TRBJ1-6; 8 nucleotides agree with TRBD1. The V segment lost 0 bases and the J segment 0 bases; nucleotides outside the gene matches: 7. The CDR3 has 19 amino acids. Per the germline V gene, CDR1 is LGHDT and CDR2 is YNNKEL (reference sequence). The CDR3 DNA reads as TGTGCCAGCAGCCAAGACGGGACAGGCGGGAGCTCCTATAATTCACCCCTCCACTTT. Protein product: CASSQDGTGGSSYNSPLHF.

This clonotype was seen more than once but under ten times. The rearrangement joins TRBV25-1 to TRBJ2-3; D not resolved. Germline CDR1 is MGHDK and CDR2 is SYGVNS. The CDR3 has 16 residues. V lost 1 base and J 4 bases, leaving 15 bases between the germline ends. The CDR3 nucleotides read TGTGCCAGCAGTGAATTTTCTGGGATTGATGCAGATACGCAGTATTTT. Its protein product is CASSEFSGIDADTQYF.

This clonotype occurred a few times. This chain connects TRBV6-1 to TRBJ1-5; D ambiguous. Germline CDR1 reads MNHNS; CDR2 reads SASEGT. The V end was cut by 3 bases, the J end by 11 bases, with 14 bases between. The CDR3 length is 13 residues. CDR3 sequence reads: CASSEEPRGTQHF. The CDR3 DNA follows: TGTGCCAGCAGTGAGGAACCTCGCGGGACCCAGCATTTT.

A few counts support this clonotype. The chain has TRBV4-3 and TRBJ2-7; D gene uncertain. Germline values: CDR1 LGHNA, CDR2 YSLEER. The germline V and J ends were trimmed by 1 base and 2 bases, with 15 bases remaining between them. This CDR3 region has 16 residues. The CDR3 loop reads CASSQGADGQTYEQYF. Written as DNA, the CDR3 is TGCGCCAGCAGCCAAGGTGCGGACGGGCAAACCTACGAGCAGTACTTC.

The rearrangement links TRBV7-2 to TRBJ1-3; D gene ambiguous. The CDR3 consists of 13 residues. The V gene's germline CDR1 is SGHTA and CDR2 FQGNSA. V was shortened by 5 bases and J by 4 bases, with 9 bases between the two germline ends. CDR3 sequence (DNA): TGTGCCAGCAGCCGGACTCGCGGAAACACCATATATTTT. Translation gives CASSRTRGNTIYF.

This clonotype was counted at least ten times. CDR3: CAWSVRTGGGYTF. CDR3 nucleotide sequence: TGTGCCTGGAGTGTAAGGACAGGGGGGGGCTACACCTTC. The chain links TRBV30 to TRBJ1-2, with 10 bases aligning to TRBD1. Per germline, CDR1 GTSNPN and CDR2 SVGIG (reference sequence). The CDR3 covers 13 residues. The V and J ends lost 0 bases and 8 bases, in that order; junction bases with no gene match: 3.

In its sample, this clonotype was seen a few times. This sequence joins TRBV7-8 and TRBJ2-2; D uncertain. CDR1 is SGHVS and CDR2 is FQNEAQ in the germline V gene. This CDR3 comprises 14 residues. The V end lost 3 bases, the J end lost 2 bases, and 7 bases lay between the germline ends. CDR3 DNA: TGTGCCAGCAGCTTCGGCCCCAACACCGGGGAGCTGTTTTTT. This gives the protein CASSFGPNTGELFF.

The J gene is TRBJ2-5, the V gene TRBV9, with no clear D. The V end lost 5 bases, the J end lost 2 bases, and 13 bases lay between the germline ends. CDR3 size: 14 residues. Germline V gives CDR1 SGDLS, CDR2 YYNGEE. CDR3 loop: CASSFPTYQETQYF. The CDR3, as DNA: TGTGCCAGCAGTTTTCCTACTTATCAAGAGACCCAGTACTTC.

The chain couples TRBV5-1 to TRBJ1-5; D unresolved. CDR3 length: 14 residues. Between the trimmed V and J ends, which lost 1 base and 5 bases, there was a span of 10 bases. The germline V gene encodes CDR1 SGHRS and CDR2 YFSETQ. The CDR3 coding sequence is TGCGCCAGCAGCTTGCTAGGGCCGGATCAGCCCCAGCATTTT. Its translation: CASSLLGPDQPQHF.

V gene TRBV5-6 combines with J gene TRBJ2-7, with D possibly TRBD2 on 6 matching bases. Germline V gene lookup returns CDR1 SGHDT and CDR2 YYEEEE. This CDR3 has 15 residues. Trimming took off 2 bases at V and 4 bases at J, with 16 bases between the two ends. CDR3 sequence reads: CASSFIGTLQYEQYF. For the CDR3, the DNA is TGTGCCAGCAGCTTTATCGGGACTTTACAGTACGAGCAGTACTTC.

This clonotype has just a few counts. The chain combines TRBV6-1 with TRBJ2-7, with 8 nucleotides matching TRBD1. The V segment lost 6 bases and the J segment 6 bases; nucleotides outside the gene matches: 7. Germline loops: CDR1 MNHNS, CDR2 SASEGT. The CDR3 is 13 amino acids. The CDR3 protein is CASRTTGGSEQYF. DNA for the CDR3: TGTGCCAGCAGAACCACAGGGGGATCCGAGCAGTACTTC.

The chain's CDR3 is CASSSPTGSNTEAFF. The CDR3 nucleotides are TGTGCCAGCAGCTCTCCGACAGGTTCGAACACTGAAGCTTTCTTT. The rearrangement joins TRBV9 to TRBJ1-1; D is possibly TRBD1 (6 bases). This CDR3 contains 15 residues. Per germline, CDR1 SGDLS and CDR2 YYNGEE. V lost 4 bases and J 1 base, leaving 14 bases between the germline ends.

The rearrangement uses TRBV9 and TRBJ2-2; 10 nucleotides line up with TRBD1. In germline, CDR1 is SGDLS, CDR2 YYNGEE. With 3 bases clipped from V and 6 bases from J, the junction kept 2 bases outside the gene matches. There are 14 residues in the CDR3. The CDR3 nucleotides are TGTGCCAGCAGCGCCGGGACAGGGGCCGGGGAGCTGTTTTTT. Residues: CASSAGTGAGELFF.

The CDR3 DNA is TGTGCCAGCAGGAAAACAGGGTTAAATGAAAAACTGTTTTTT. This gives the protein CASRKTGLNEKLFF. The rearrangement joins TRBV27 to TRBJ1-4; possible D gene TRBD1, 6 bases. This CDR3 has 14 amino acids. Trimming removed 6 bases at V and 5 bases at J, with 13 bases between. Germline CDR1 reads MNHEY; CDR2 reads SMNVEV (reference sequence).

CDR3 protein: CASSQSTGELFF. CDR3 in DNA: TGTGCCAGCAGCCAGAGCACCGGGGAGCTGTTTTTT. The chain uses TRBV3-1 and TRBJ2-2; D call uncertain. Looked up from germline, CDR1 is LGHDT and CDR2 is YNNKEL (reference sequence). The V end was cut by 3 bases, the J end by 4 bases, with 3 bases between. The CDR3 totals 12 residues.

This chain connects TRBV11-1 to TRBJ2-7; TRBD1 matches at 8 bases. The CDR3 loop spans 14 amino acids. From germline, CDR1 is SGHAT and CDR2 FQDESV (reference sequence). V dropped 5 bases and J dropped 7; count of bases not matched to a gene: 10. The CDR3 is CASSLGRGRREQYF. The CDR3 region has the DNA TGTGCCAGCAGCCTAGGCAGGGGGCGTCGAGAGCAGTACTTC. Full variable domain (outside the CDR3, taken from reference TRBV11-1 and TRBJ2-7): EAEVAQSPRYKITEKSQAVAFWCDPISGHATLYWYRQILGQGPELLVQFQDESVVDDSQLPKDRFSAERLKGVDSTLKIQPAELGDSAMYLCASSLGRGRREQYFGPGTRLTVT.

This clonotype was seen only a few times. As DNA, the CDR3 is TGCGCCAGCAGCCAAGATTTCTCTCCAGGGTCCTATGGCTACACCTTC. The encoded protein is CASSQDFSPGSYGYTF. V usage is TRBV4-3 and J usage is TRBJ1-2, with a tentative D call TRBD1 (5 bases). CDR1 and CDR2 (germline): LGHNA, YSLEER. The CDR3 runs to 16 residues. Trimming removed 0 bases from V and 4 bases from J, with 15 bases in between.

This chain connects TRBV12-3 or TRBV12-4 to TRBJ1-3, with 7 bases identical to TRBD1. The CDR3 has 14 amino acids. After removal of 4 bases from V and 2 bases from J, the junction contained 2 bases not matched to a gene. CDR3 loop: CASSYTGAGNTIYF. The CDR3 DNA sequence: TGTGCCAGCAGTTATACAGGGGCTGGAAACACCATATATTTT.

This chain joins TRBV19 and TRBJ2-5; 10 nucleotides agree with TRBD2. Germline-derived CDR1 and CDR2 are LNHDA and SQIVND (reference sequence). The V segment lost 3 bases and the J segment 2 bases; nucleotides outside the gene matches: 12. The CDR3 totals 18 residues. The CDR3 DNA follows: TGTGCCAGTAGTATTATGGCCACTACTAGCGGGATACAAGAGACCCAGTACTTC. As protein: CASSIMATTSGIQETQYF.

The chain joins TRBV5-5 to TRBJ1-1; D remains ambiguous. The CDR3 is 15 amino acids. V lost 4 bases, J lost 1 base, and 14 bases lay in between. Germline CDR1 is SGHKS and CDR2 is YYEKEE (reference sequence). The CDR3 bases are TGTGCCAGCAGCATCTATCCGGCTGGGAACACTGAAGCTTTCTTT. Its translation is CASSIYPAGNTEAFF.

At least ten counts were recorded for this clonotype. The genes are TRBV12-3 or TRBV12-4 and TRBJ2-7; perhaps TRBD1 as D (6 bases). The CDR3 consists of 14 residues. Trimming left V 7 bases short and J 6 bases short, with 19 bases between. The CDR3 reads CASKQNRARSEQYF. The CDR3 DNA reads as TGTGCCAGCAAACAAAACAGGGCGCGCTCCGAGCAGTACTTC.

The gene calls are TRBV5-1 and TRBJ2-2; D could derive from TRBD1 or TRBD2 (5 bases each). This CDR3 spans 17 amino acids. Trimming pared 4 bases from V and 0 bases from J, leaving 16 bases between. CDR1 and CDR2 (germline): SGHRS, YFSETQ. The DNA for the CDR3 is TGCGCCAGCAGCCAGCGGACACCCTCGACGAACACCGGGGAGCTGTTTTTT. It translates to CASSQRTPSTNTGELFF. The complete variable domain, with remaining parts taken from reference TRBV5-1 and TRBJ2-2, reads KAGVTQTPRYLIKTRGQQVTLSCSPISGHRSVSWYQQTPGQGLQFLFEYFSETQRNKGNFPGRFSGRQFSNSRSEMNVSTLELGDSALYLCASSQRTPSTNTGELFFGEGSRLTVL.

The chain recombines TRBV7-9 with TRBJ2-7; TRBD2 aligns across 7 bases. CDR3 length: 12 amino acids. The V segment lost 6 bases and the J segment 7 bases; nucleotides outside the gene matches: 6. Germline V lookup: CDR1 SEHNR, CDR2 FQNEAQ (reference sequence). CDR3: CASSWTSQEQYF. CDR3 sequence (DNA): TGTGCCAGCAGTTGGACTAGTCAGGAGCAGTACTTC.

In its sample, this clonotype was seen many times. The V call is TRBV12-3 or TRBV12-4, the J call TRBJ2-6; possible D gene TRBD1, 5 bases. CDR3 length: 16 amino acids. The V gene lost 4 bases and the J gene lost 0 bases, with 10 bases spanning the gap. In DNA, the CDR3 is TGTGCCAGCAGTTCAGGGCCCAGCTCTGGGGCCAACGTCCTGACTTTC. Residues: CASSSGPSSGANVLTF.

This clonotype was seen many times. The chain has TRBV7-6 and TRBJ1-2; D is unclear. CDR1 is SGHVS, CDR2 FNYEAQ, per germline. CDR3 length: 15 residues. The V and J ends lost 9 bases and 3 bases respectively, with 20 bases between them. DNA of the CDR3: TGTGCCAGACGCTCGTACCGACGGAGGCACTATGGCTACACCTTC. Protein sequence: CARRSYRRRHYGYTF.